This T cell receptor (beta chain) was sequenced for a study of T cells in Graves' hyperthyroidism and ophthalmopathy. Researchers amplified the TCR beta CDR3 regions from RNA transcripts. First-round RT-PCR with HTBI primers amplified the TCR CDR3 region. Each CDR3 protein is one row after TCRdb ran MiXCR on the multiplex PCR reads. The sample carries 700,000 to 950,000 distinct CDR3 sequences, about 35% recorded once. V shed 9 bases and J shed 0 bases, with 12 bases lying between them. Germline loops: CDR1 LNHDA, CDR2 SQIVND (reference sequence). This CDR3 comprises 15 residues. Sequencing was performed on blood. V usage is TRBV19 and J usage is TRBJ2-6, with D hard to call. The receptor comes from a woman in her thirties or forties with Graves' hyperthyroidism. CDR3 in amino acids: CASSPIGSGANVLTF. In nucleotides, the CDR3 is TGTGCCAGCAGCCCGATAGGCTCTGGGGCCAACGTCCTGACTTTC.